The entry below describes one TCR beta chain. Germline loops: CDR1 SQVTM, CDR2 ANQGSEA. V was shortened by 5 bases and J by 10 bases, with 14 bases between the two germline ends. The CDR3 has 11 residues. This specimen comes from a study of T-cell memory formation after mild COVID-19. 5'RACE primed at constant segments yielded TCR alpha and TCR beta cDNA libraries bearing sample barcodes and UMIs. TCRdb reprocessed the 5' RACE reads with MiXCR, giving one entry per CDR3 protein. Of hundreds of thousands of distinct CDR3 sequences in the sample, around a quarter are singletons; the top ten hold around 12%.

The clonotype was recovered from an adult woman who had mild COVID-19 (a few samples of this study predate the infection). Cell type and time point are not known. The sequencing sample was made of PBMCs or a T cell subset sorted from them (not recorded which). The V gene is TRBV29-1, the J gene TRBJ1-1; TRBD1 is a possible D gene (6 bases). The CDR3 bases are TGCAGCGTTAAGGAGGGGGACGGAGCTTTCTTT. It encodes CSVKEGDGAFF.